This T cell receptor beta chain derives from a study of blood T cells in healthy people across ages. Study overall: Template switching recovered approximately one barcoded beta molecule for every two T cells. Overall study results and limits: Versus aged donors, long-lived donors had higher diversity and more naive CD4+ cells. Among T cells, TCR beta diversity per million cells dropped roughly linearly as age rose.

As regards this clonotype: Its specificity is not known.

For the second PCR, which ran for about 6 to 11 cycles, a sample-barcoded 5' primer and a J-beta primer mix were used. Every cDNA molecule bore a tag from a template-switch adaptor containing 12 random nucleotides. TCRdb re-called the 5' RACE reads through MiXCR, storing one row per CDR3 protein. The sample records roughly 680,000 distinct CDR3 sequences, under 25% being singletons. This sequence was found in a man between 65 and 85 years old in good health. Sequencing used blood.

The CDR3 DNA is TGCAGTGCTAGACCCGCAGGGTGGAGCCCCTACAATGAGCAGTTCTTC. This gives the protein CSARPAGWSPYNEQFF. The chain recombines TRBV20-1 with TRBJ2-1, with TRBD1 as a possible D gene (5 bases). Germline V gives CDR1 DFQATT, CDR2 SNEGSKA (reference sequence). The CDR3 loop spans 16 amino acids. V gave up 2 bases and J gave up 2 bases, with 16 bases separating them.